One sample yielded the 31 T cell receptor beta chains listed below, sequenced in a study of blood T cell repertoires in COVID-19 (dated by TCRdb to 2018 to 2021). Library generation was performed with the immunoSEQ multiplex PCR assay. TCRdb provides this immuneACCESS table in a form limited to in-frame rearrangements. Some clones are lacking; in checked studies, under half of them reflect an unresolved V gene, and why the rest are absent is not known. This sample has fewer than 250,000 clones in its table, and around 86% of those were observed once. Of the sample, around 2.7% is held by the ten largest clones. Sequences were obtained from peripheral blood. These receptors were taken from a man aged 55 to 69 with acute or convalescent COVID-19.

The V gene is TRBV4-1, the J gene TRBJ1-3; the match to TRBD1 covers 7 bases. Germline lookup yields CDR1 MGHRA and CDR2 YSYEKL. V dropped 3 bases and J dropped 1; count of bases not matched to a gene: 15. This CDR3 has 19 residues. The CDR3 sequence is CASSQERDSHFRSGNTIYF. CDR3 coding DNA: TGCGCCAGCAGCCAGGAACGGGACAGCCACTTTCGTTCTGGAAACACCATATATTTT.

The rearrangement joins TRBV6-5 to TRBJ1-2; tentative D call: TRBD1 (5 bases). This CDR3 comprises 15 residues. The V gene lost 5 bases and the J gene lost 2 bases, with 15 bases spanning the gap. The germline V gene encodes CDR1 MNHEY and CDR2 SVGAGI. Here the CDR3 DNA reads TGTGCCAGCAGTACCTCTACAGGTTTAAACTATGGCTACACCTTC. Translated: CASSTSTGLNYGYTF.

The V and J genes are TRBV20-1 and TRBJ1-4, with D possibly being TRBD1 (5 bases). The CDR3 length is 14 residues. The ends were cut back, 5 bases at V and 2 bases at J, with 12 bases in the middle. Germline lookup yields CDR1 DFQATT and CDR2 SNEGSKA (reference sequence). The CDR3 reads CSAGGAATNEKLFF. CDR3 coding DNA: TGCAGTGCTGGTGGGGCAGCCACTAATGAAAAACTGTTTTTT.

The chain joins TRBV18 to TRBJ1-2; 8 nucleotides match TRBD1. The CDR3 consists of 13 residues. Germline loops: CDR1 KGHSH, CDR2 LQKENI. Trimming cost V 3 bases and J 11 bases; bases outside gene matches: 8. The DNA of the CDR3 is TGTGCCAGCTCACCGGATACCGGGACAGGATACACCTTC. This encodes CASSPDTGTGYTF.

The chain links TRBV5-1 to TRBJ1-1; 9 bases match TRBD1. The V segment lost 2 bases and the J segment 4 bases; nucleotides outside the gene matches: 3. Germline V gene data show CDR1 as SGHRS and CDR2 as YFSETQ. This CDR3 has 14 amino acids. This CDR3 reads CASSLTGGGTEAFF. CDR3 bases: TGCGCCAGCAGCTTAACAGGGGGCGGCACTGAAGCTTTCTTT.

This clone was detected only once. The chain carries TRBV9 and TRBJ2-3; 9 bases map to TRBD2. The ends lost 2 bases at V and 4 bases at J; junction bases unmatched: 2. Germline assignment: CDR1 SGDLS and CDR2 YYNGEE. The CDR3 spans 14 residues. CDR3 in DNA: TGTGCCAGCAGCGTCCGGACTAGCGCAGATACGCAGTATTTT. Protein product: CASSVRTSADTQYF.

The rearrangement uses TRBV4-1 and TRBJ1-6; 9 nucleotides agree with TRBD1. The trim removed 4 bases at V and 9 bases at J, leaving 10 bases unmatched. From germline, CDR1 is MGHRA and CDR2 YSYEKL. This CDR3 comprises 16 residues. The CDR3 spells CASSLQRDRESSPLHF. The CDR3 DNA sequence: TGCGCCAGCAGCCTCCAAAGGGACAGGGAGAGTTCACCCCTCCACTTT.

The chain uses TRBV5-5 and TRBJ2-2; 14 bases fit TRBD2. This CDR3 has 18 amino acids. Trimming removed 4 bases from V and 6 bases from J; junction bases left unmatched: 11. Germline values: CDR1 SGHKS, CDR2 YYEKEE (reference sequence). The chain's CDR3 is CASSRTSGGHPAAGELFF. The DNA of the CDR3 is TGTGCCAGCAGCCGGACTAGCGGGGGGCACCCGGCCGCCGGGGAGCTGTTTTTT. The variable domain in full, completed from reference TRBV5-5 and TRBJ2-2, reads DAGVTQSPTHLIKTRGQQVTLRCSPISGHKSVSWYQQVLGQGPQFIFQYYEKEERGRGNFPDRFSARQFPNYSSELNVNALLLGDSALYLCASSRTSGGHPAAGELFFGEGSRLTVL.

V usage is TRBV18 and J usage is TRBJ2-7; 9 bases line up with TRBD1. The CDR3 has 17 residues. The V and J ends lost 2 bases and 5 bases, in that order; junction bases with no gene match: 13. Germline V gene sequence: CDR1 KGHSH, CDR2 LQKENI. CDR3 sequence (DNA): TGTGCCAGCTCACCAAAGGCTAAGGGGACAGGGCCGCACGAGCAGTACTTC. This encodes CASSPKAKGTGPHEQYF.

The count of this clone is one. This chain connects TRBV7-3 to TRBJ2-7; 11 bases match TRBD1. Germline-derived CDR1 and CDR2 are SGHTA and FQGTGA. The V segment lost 5 bases and the J segment 6 bases; nucleotides outside the gene matches: 12. This CDR3 contains 16 residues. This CDR3 reads CASSLHRRDRGGEQYF. DNA of the CDR3: TGTGCCAGCAGCCTACATCGCCGGGACAGGGGGGGCGAGCAGTACTTC. Variable domain in full (rest from reference TRBV7-3 and TRBJ2-7): GAGVSQTPSNKVTEKGKYVELRCDPISGHTALYWYRQSLGQGPEFLIYFQGTGAADDSGLPNDRFFAVRPEGSVSTLKIQRTERGDSAVYLCASSLHRRDRGGEQYFGPGTRLTVT.

This clone has a handful of counts. The rearrangement uses TRBV27 and TRBJ2-2; D might be TRBD1 (5 bases). The CDR3 is 14 amino acids. V lost 2 bases, J lost 5 bases, and 9 bases lay in between. Germline loops: CDR1 MNHEY, CDR2 SMNVEV (reference sequence). CDR3 sequence: CASSLQGWTGELFF. Here the CDR3 DNA reads TGTGCCAGCAGTTTACAGGGTTGGACCGGGGAGCTGTTTTTT.

The chain carries TRBV5-1 and TRBJ1-3; TRBD1 might be the D (6 bases). Germline V gene data show CDR1 as SGHRS and CDR2 as YFSETQ. Trimming pared 1 base from V and 7 bases from J, leaving 6 bases between. This CDR3 is 12 amino acids long. In DNA form, the CDR3 reads TGCGCCAGCAGCTTGAGGGGGAACACCATATATTTT. Protein: CASSLRGNTIYF.

The chain recombines TRBV7-2 with TRBJ2-5; weak D call: TRBD1 (6 bases). V was shortened by 4 bases and J by 1 base, with 13 bases between the two germline ends. Germline CDR1 and CDR2: SGHTA and FQGNSA. The CDR3 extends over 15 amino acids. The CDR3: CASSSYTGFQETQYF. The CDR3 DNA follows: TGTGCCAGCAGCTCCTACACAGGGTTCCAAGAGACCCAGTACTTC.

The chain links TRBV11-2 to TRBJ2-3; D is uncertain. CDR1 is SGHAT and CDR2 is FQNNGV in the germline V gene. Trimming pared 0 bases from V and 2 bases from J, leaving 18 bases between. This CDR3 is 18 amino acids long. DNA of the CDR3: TGTGCCAGCAGCTTAGATTCGATAGCCCTATACCCCACAGATACGCAGTATTTT. It yields the protein CASSLDSIALYPTDTQYF.

The chain links TRBV19 to TRBJ2-7; 7 bases map to TRBD1. CDR1 and CDR2 (germline): LNHDA, SQIVND (reference sequence). The CDR3 runs to 13 residues. Trimming cost V 3 bases and J 7 bases; bases outside gene matches: 6. The CDR3 loop is CASSIGKGAEQYF. In DNA, the CDR3 is TGTGCCAGTAGTATTGGGAAGGGGGCGGAGCAGTACTTC. Based on the CDR3 plus reference TRBV19 and TRBJ2-7, the full variable domain is DGGITQSPKYLFRKEGQNVTLSCEQNLNHDAMYWYRQDPGQGLRLIYYSQIVNDFQKGDIAEGYSVSREKKESFPLTVTSAQKNPTAFYLCASSIGKGAEQYFGPGTRLTVT.

This clone was found once. The genes are TRBV3-1 (or the pseudogene TRBV3-2) and TRBJ2-5, with D possibly TRBD2 on 8 matching bases. With 2 bases removed from V and 2 bases from J, the gap between germline ends came to 15 bases. The CDR3 contains 16 residues. The V gene's germline CDR1 is LGHDT and CDR2 YNNKEL (reference sequence). The CDR3 spells CASSQPGGDRQETQYF. For the CDR3, the DNA is TGTGCCAGCAGCCAACCGGGGGGGGACAGACAAGAGACCCAGTACTTC.

The chain uses TRBV6-5 and TRBJ1-5, with 8 bases matching TRBD1. This CDR3 spans 15 amino acids. The J segment lost 2 bases and the V segment lost 6 bases, leaving 6 bases of the junction unmatched. Looked up from germline, CDR1 is MNHEY and CDR2 is SVGAGI. The CDR3 region has the DNA TGTGCCAGCAGACCCGACAGGGGTGGCAATCAGCCCCAGCATTTT. Translation gives CASRPDRGGNQPQHF.

The chain couples TRBV5-1 to TRBJ2-1, with 9 bases identical to TRBD2. The length of the CDR3 is 15 residues. Trimming cost V 5 bases and J 3 bases; bases outside gene matches: 6. Germline V gene sequence: CDR1 SGHRS, CDR2 YFSETQ. CDR3 sequence reads: CASRRSGGSYNEQFF. Written as DNA, the CDR3 is TGCGCCAGCAGGCGTAGCGGGGGAAGCTACAATGAGCAGTTCTTC. Full variable domain (missing parts from reference TRBV5-1 and TRBJ2-1): KAGVTQTPRYLIKTRGQQVTLSCSPISGHRSVSWYQQTPGQGLQFLFEYFSETQRNKGNFPGRFSGRQFSNSRSEMNVSTLELGDSALYLCASRRSGGSYNEQFFGPGTRLTVL.

This chain uses TRBV5-1 with TRBJ2-7; 11 nucleotides match TRBD2. Germline V lookup: CDR1 SGHRS, CDR2 YFSETQ. J was trimmed by 6 bases and V by 0 bases; bases with no gene match: 8. CDR3 length: 16 residues. The DNA of the CDR3 is TGCGCCAGCAGCTTGGCGTTAGCGGGGGGGCAAGGCGAGCAGTACTTC. Translating it yields CASSLALAGGQGEQYF.

This chain connects TRBV9 to TRBJ1-3; no clear D. CDR3 length: 15 residues. The V end lost 3 bases, the J end lost 0 bases, and 10 bases lay between the germline ends. The germline CDR1 and CDR2 sequences are SGDLS and YYNGEE. CDR3 amino acids: CASSASGSSGNTIYF. The CDR3 nucleotides read TGTGCCAGCAGCGCCTCCGGGAGCTCTGGAAACACCATATATTTT. The complete variable domain, with remaining parts taken from reference TRBV9 and TRBJ1-3, reads DSGVTQTPKHLITATGQRVTLRCSPRSGDLSVYWYQQSLDQGLQFLIQYYNGEERAKGNILERFSAQQFPDLHSELNLSSLELGDSALYFCASSASGSSGNTIYFGEGSWLTVV.

V gene TRBV6-5 combines with J gene TRBJ2-7; D is perhaps TRBD2 (6 bases). The germline V gene encodes CDR1 MNHEY and CDR2 SVGAGI. Trimming shortened V by 0 bases and J by 2 bases, and 14 bases separated the two germline ends. The CDR3 runs to 16 residues. The CDR3 coding sequence is TGTGCCAGCAGTTACTCCCAACCGGGACTGACCTACGAGCAGTACTTC. Amino acid sequence: CASSYSQPGLTYEQYF.

The chain combines TRBV19 with TRBJ1-1, with a tentative D call TRBD1 (5 bases). Trimming removed 3 bases from V and 3 bases from J, with 11 bases in between. The CDR3 extends over 14 amino acids. Germline V gives CDR1 LNHDA, CDR2 SQIVND (reference sequence). CDR3 loop: CASSMFDSDTEAFF. CDR3 coding DNA: TGTGCCAGTAGTATGTTCGACAGCGACACTGAAGCTTTCTTT.

The chain employs TRBV3-1 (or the pseudogene TRBV3-2) and TRBJ2-2; TRBD2 matches 7 bases. CDR1 is LGHDT, CDR2 YNNKEL, per germline (reference sequence). The CDR3 is 19 residues long. V dropped 6 bases and J dropped 1; count of bases not matched to a gene: 17. CDR3 sequence: CASRDLPAKKRGNTGELFF. CDR3 bases: TGTGCCAGCAGAGACCTCCCGGCGAAAAAGCGGGGGAACACCGGGGAGCTGTTTTTT.

The chain couples TRBV19 to TRBJ2-3; 7 bases line up with TRBD1. V trimming: 3 bases; J trimming: 0 bases; junction bases outside the gene matches: 6. There are 16 residues in the CDR3. Germline V gene data show CDR1 as LNHDA and CDR2 as SQIVND (reference sequence). The CDR3 bases are TGTGCCAGTAGTATGGCCGGGACAGCGAGCACAGATACGCAGTATTTT. Protein sequence: CASSMAGTASTDTQYF.

The chain joins TRBV15 to TRBJ1-3, with TRBD1 as a possible D gene (6 bases). There are 16 residues in the CDR3. Germline loops: CDR1 LNHNV, CDR2 YYDKDF (reference sequence). Trimming stripped 0 bases from V and 3 bases from J, with 12 bases between. The CDR3 protein is CATSRDRGADGNTIYF. CDR3 in DNA: TGTGCCACCAGCAGAGATCGGGGGGCAGATGGAAACACCATATATTTT.

V usage is TRBV19 and J usage is TRBJ2-2; 7 bases line up with TRBD1. The CDR3 is made up of 15 amino acids. Per the germline V gene, CDR1 is LNHDA and CDR2 is SQIVND (reference sequence). With V trimmed by 6 bases and J by 0 bases, 4 bases remained unmatched. The CDR3 is CASRTDRANTGELFF. The CDR3 DNA reads as TGTGCCAGTAGAACCGACAGGGCGAACACCGGGGAGCTGTTTTTT.

The gene calls are TRBV9 and TRBJ1-3, with D perhaps TRBD1 (6 bases). There are 16 residues in the CDR3. Trimming shortened V by 4 bases and J by 0 bases, and 14 bases separated the two germline ends. Germline CDR1 reads SGDLS; CDR2 reads YYNGEE. The CDR3 sequence: CASSQQTGSSGNTIYF. CDR3 bases: TGTGCCAGCAGCCAACAAACAGGGAGCTCTGGAAACACCATATATTTT.

This rearrangement joins TRBV9 to TRBJ2-3, with TRBD2 matching over 10 bases. CDR3 length equals 18 residues. J was trimmed by 2 bases and V by 0 bases; bases with no gene match: 9. Per the germline V gene, CDR1 is SGDLS and CDR2 is YYNGEE. The CDR3 nucleotides are TGTGCCAGCAGCGTAGCTACGTCTAGCGGGGGATTCACAGATACGCAGTATTTT. Translating gives CASSVATSSGGFTDTQYF.

V usage is TRBV7-2 and J usage is TRBJ1-5; D possibly corresponds to TRBD1 (6 bases). Germline values: CDR1 SGHTA, CDR2 FQGNSA. V lost 0 bases and J 2 bases, leaving 8 bases between the germline ends. CDR3 length: 15 residues. The CDR3 protein is CASSLAAGGNQPQHF. Here the CDR3 DNA reads TGTGCCAGCAGCTTAGCTGCAGGGGGCAATCAGCCCCAGCATTTT.

The CDR3 is CASTAGNTEAFF. As DNA, the CDR3 is TGTGCCAGCACCGCCGGGAACACTGAAGCTTTCTTT. The chain is built from TRBV5-6 and TRBJ1-1; D is unresolved. This CDR3 spans 12 amino acids. V lost 6 bases to trimming and J lost 1 base, with 7 bases between them. The germline V gene encodes CDR1 SGHDT and CDR2 YYEEEE.

The gene calls are TRBV6-4 and TRBJ2-3; 7 bases fit TRBD1. J gave up 2 bases and V 6 bases, and 2 bases lay outside the gene matches. The CDR3 spans 13 residues. The germline V gene encodes CDR1 MRHNA and CDR2 SNTAGT. CDR3 DNA: TGTGCCAGCAGCACAGGGGACACAGATACGCAGTATTTT. It is translated as CASSTGDTDTQYF.